One sample yielded the 16 T cell receptor beta chains listed below, sequenced in a study of Tregs in tolerant kidney transplant recipients. Profiling relied on immunoSEQ multiplex PCR, and the TCRdb table lists in-frame clones only, not all of them. The sample yields 15,000 to 19,000 clones, more than 90% seen once. Specimen: CD8+ T cells from blood. Receptor source: a human donor in good health.

The genes are TRBV20-1 and TRBJ2-6; no clear D. The V gene lost 6 bases and the J gene lost 2 bases, with 2 bases spanning the gap. Germline V gene sequence: CDR1 DFQATT, CDR2 SNEGSKA (reference sequence). The CDR3 is 11 amino acids. The CDR3 region has the DNA TGCAGTGCCCCTGGGGCCAACGTCCTGACTTTC. As protein: CSAPGANVLTF.

This chain joins TRBV14 and TRBJ1-5; D perhaps matches TRBD1 (5 bases). CDR1 and CDR2 (germline): SGHDN, FVKESK. The CDR3 covers 18 residues. V lost 0 bases and J 0 bases, leaving 15 bases between the germline ends. In DNA, the CDR3 is TGTGCCAGCAGCCAAGATGGTACGTGGGGCGTTAGCAATCAGCCCCAGCATTTT. Amino acid sequence: CASSQDGTWGVSNQPQHF.

The chain has TRBV7-9 and TRBJ1-1, with 10 bases matching TRBD1. After removal of 5 bases from V and 2 bases from J, the junction contained 8 bases not matched to a gene. The CDR3 is 16 residues long. Germline V gene sequence: CDR1 SEHNR, CDR2 FQNEAQ (reference sequence). CDR3 nucleotide sequence: TGTGCCAGCAGCCAAAGGACAGGGGGTGGTAACACTGAAGCTTTCTTT. Translation: CASSQRTGGGNTEAFF.

The gene calls are TRBV9 and TRBJ2-2; 10 bases are shared with TRBD2. This CDR3 has 17 residues. Germline lookup yields CDR1 SGDLS and CDR2 YYNGEE. V shed 0 bases, J shed 4 bases, and the junction held 6 bases outside the gene matches. The CDR3 nucleotides are TGTGCCAGCAGCGTAGCCCAGCGGGAGGGTTTCACCGGGGAGCTGTTTTTT. Translation gives CASSVAQREGFTGELFF.

V usage is TRBV4-3 and J usage is TRBJ1-1; D is uncertain. The CDR3 totals 15 residues. Germline V CDR1 and CDR2: LGHNA, YSLEER. Trimming pared 0 bases from V and 0 bases from J, leaving 8 bases between. The CDR3 region has the DNA TGCGCCAGCAGCCAAGAAGTGGGAATGAACACTGAAGCTTTCTTT. Translation gives CASSQEVGMNTEAFF.

This rearrangement joins TRBV2 to TRBJ2-7; 10 bases fit TRBD2. Germline CDR1 and CDR2: SNHLY and FYNNEI. V was clipped by 6 bases and J by 2 bases; unmatched bases: 4. The CDR3 runs to 14 residues. The CDR3 bases are TGTGCCAGCAGAGGGACTAGCGCCGCCTACGAGCAGTACTTC. It codes for CASRGTSAAYEQYF.

The J gene is TRBJ2-7, the V gene TRBV4-1, with D perhaps matching TRBD1 (6 bases). In germline, CDR1 is MGHRA, CDR2 YSYEKL. The CDR3 contains 16 residues. V shed 0 bases and J shed 3 bases, with 15 bases lying between them. As DNA, the CDR3 is TGCGCCAGCAGCCAAGATAGGACAGAGTCAAACTACGAGCAGTACTTC. Encoded protein: CASSQDRTESNYEQYF.

V and J are TRBV7-6 and TRBJ2-2; D not resolved. CDR3 length equals 14 residues. V gave up 3 bases and J gave up 0 bases, with 5 bases separating them. The germline gives CDR1 SGHVS, CDR2 FNYEAQ. The chain's CDR3 is CASSFDANTGELFF. DNA of the CDR3: TGTGCCAGCAGCTTTGATGCGAACACCGGGGAGCTGTTTTTT.

The chain joins TRBV4-1 to TRBJ2-1; a weak D match, TRBD2 (6 bases). CDR3 length: 16 amino acids. Germline loops: CDR1 MGHRA, CDR2 YSYEKL. Trimming removed 4 bases from V and 4 bases from J, with 17 bases in between. The CDR3, as DNA: TGCGCCAGCAGCCTCACCCCTCCCGGGGGATACAATGAGCAGTTCTTC. Amino acids: CASSLTPPGGYNEQFF.

This chain's CDR3 is CASSQGTADQETQYF. The CDR3 DNA reads as TGCGCCAGCAGCCAAGGGACCGCCGACCAAGAGACCCAGTACTTC. V is TRBV4-3 and J is TRBJ2-5; D is unclear. The germline V gene encodes CDR1 LGHNA and CDR2 YSLEER. The CDR3 sequence is 15 residues long. Between the trimmed V and J ends, which lost 1 base and 0 bases, there was a span of 9 bases.

J is TRBJ1-5 and V is TRBV19; D possibly corresponds to TRBD1 (5 bases). CDR3 length: 13 residues. Trimming stripped 7 bases from V and 1 base from J, with 8 bases between. Germline values: CDR1 LNHDA, CDR2 SQIVND (reference sequence). CDR3 loop: CASTWGSNQPQHF. In DNA, the CDR3 is TGTGCCAGTACTTGGGGGAGCAATCAGCCCCAGCATTTT.

This chain connects TRBV11-2 to TRBJ2-7; TRBD2 matches at 8 bases. V lost 1 base, J lost 2 bases, and 4 bases stayed unmatched. The germline gives CDR1 SGHAT, CDR2 FQNNGV. The CDR3 is made up of 15 amino acids. CDR3 DNA: TGTGCCAGCAGCTTAGGAGCGGGGGCCACCTACGAGCAGTACTTC. It translates to CASSLGAGATYEQYF.

CDR3 in DNA: TGTGCCAGCAGCTTAATGTATGGGGATAGGGTAGCCAAAAACATTCAGTACTTC. It codes for CASSLMYGDRVAKNIQYF. This chain connects TRBV7-9 to TRBJ2-4; no reliable D call. V lost 2 bases to trimming and J lost 0 bases, with 17 bases between them. The CDR3 totals 18 residues. Germline V gives CDR1 SEHNR, CDR2 FQNEAQ (reference sequence).

V is TRBV6-1 and J is TRBJ2-7; D is perhaps TRBD1 (5 bases). The germline V and J ends were trimmed by 6 bases and 4 bases, with 16 bases remaining between them. Germline V gene sequence: CDR1 MNHNS, CDR2 SASEGT. This CDR3 region has 14 residues. CDR3 residues: CASSLTDSLYEQYF. In nucleotides, the CDR3 is TGTGCCAGCAGCCTGACAGATTCTCTATACGAGCAGTACTTC.

The rearrangement links TRBV4-2 to TRBJ2-7; 8 bases fit TRBD1. CDR3 length: 15 amino acids. V gave up 5 bases and J gave up 2 bases; unmatched junction bases: 8. Germline lookup yields CDR1 LGHNA and CDR2 YNFKEQ. CDR3 sequence: CASSARQGPTYEQYF. CDR3 sequence (DNA): TGTGCCAGCAGCGCCCGACAGGGGCCGACCTACGAGCAGTACTTC.

This chain joins TRBV11-2 and TRBJ2-2; either TRBD1 or TRBD2 may supply D (5 bases each). Germline assignment: CDR1 SGHAT and CDR2 FQNNGV. The germline V and J ends were trimmed by 5 bases and 7 bases, with 20 bases remaining between them. This CDR3 comprises 16 residues. This CDR3 reads CASSHGRGADGGELFF. CDR3 in DNA: TGTGCCAGCAGCCACGGTAGAGGGGCTGATGGCGGGGAGCTGTTTTTT.